The 30 T cell receptor beta chains below come from one sample, sequenced in a study of T-cell reconstitution after alpha-beta-depleted transplantation in children. The library targeted TCRbeta and was prepared with unique molecular identifiers. TCRdb re-called the PCR reads with MiXCR, one entry per CDR3 protein. The sample shows under 150,000 distinct CDR3 sequences, around a tenth of them seen only once. The sequenced sample was PBMCs, mostly from graft donor cells, obtained 180 days after TCRalphabeta/CD19-depleted stem cell transplant. The receptors originated from a girl under three years old who had a stem cell transplant for combined immunodeficiency, so the T cells may come from the graft donor.

This clonotype was observed a few times. The rearrangement joins TRBV5-1 to TRBJ2-7; 9 positions match TRBD1. The CDR3 length is 14 residues. Germline V gives CDR1 SGHRS, CDR2 YFSETQ. V lost 3 bases and J lost 3; bases outside the gene matches: 4. CDR3 amino acids: CASSWTGDNYEQYF. CDR3 DNA sequence: TGCGCCAGCAGCTGGACAGGGGATAACTACGAGCAGTACTTC. Drawing the rest from reference TRBV5-1 and TRBJ2-7, the complete variable domain is KAGVTQTPRYLIKTRGQQVTLSCSPISGHRSVSWYQQTPGQGLQFLFEYFSETQRNKGNFPGRFSGRQFSNSRSEMNVSTLELGDSALYLCASSWTGDNYEQYFGPGTRLTVT.

This clonotype has ten or more counts. The CDR3 region has the DNA TGCAGTGCTAGTGACAGGGCTTCCTACGAGCAGTACTTC. It translates to CSASDRASYEQYF. This rearrangement joins TRBV20-1 to TRBJ2-7, with TRBD1 matching 7 bases. Germline loops: CDR1 DFQATT, CDR2 SNEGSKA (reference sequence). CDR3 length: 13 amino acids. Losses at the gene ends were 3 bases for V and 1 base for J; bases not matched to a gene: 3.

The rearrangement joins TRBV25-1 to TRBJ2-7; D might be TRBD2 (7 bases). Trimming removed 4 bases at V and 3 bases at J, with 13 bases between. CDR3 length equals 14 residues. Germline V gene sequence: CDR1 MGHDK, CDR2 SYGVNS. Here the CDR3 reads CASSATGRVYEQYF. DNA for the CDR3: TGTGCCAGCAGTGCTACAGGGAGGGTCTACGAGCAGTACTTC.

The genes are TRBV20-1 and TRBJ1-6, with 10 nucleotides matching TRBD1. The V gene end was trimmed by 2 bases and the J gene end by 10 bases; junction bases not matched to a gene: 5. Germline assignment: CDR1 DFQATT and CDR2 SNEGSKA (reference sequence). The CDR3 runs 14 residues. The CDR3 region is CSARPDRGRSPLHF. The CDR3 DNA follows: TGCAGTGCTAGACCTGACAGGGGGCGATCACCCCTCCACTTT.

This clonotype was detected only a few times. The J gene is TRBJ2-1, the V gene TRBV29-1; 7 bases match TRBD1. CDR1 and CDR2 from the germline V gene are SQVTM and ANQGSEA. Trimming cost V 6 bases and J 12 bases; bases outside gene matches: 8. The CDR3 loop spans 11 amino acids. The CDR3 DNA is TGCAGCGTCGCCGATGGACAGGCGCAGTTCTTC. Its protein product is CSVADGQAQFF.

This rearrangement joins TRBV4-2 to TRBJ2-1, with no clear D. Germline lookup yields CDR1 LGHNA and CDR2 YNFKEQ. The germline V and J ends were trimmed by 2 bases and 10 bases, with 6 bases remaining between them. The CDR3 consists of 11 residues. This CDR3 is CASSQSREQFF. The DNA of the CDR3 is TGTGCCAGCAGCCAATCGCGGGAGCAGTTCTTC.

This clonotype occurred a few times. J is TRBJ2-1 and V is TRBV7-6; D possibly corresponds to TRBD2 (6 bases). CDR1 and CDR2 (germline): SGHVS, FNYEAQ. V dropped 3 bases and J dropped 9 bases, with 18 bases sitting between them. This CDR3 comprises 15 residues. The CDR3 sequence: CASSFRSFGGAEQFF. The CDR3, as DNA: TGTGCCAGCAGCTTCCGTAGTTTTGGCGGGGCTGAGCAGTTCTTC.

This chain uses TRBV4-2 with TRBJ1-3; D is ambiguous. Germline V gene lookup returns CDR1 LGHNA and CDR2 YNFKEQ. With 4 bases removed from V and 0 bases from J, the gap between germline ends came to 10 bases. There are 15 residues in the CDR3. CDR3 sequence: CASSPDASSGNTIYF. Written as DNA, the CDR3 is TGTGCCAGCAGCCCGGACGCCAGCTCTGGAAACACCATATATTTT.

Remarks on this clonotype: The junction departs from germline at one end; a sequencing error may be responsible. This sequence joins TRBV6-2 or TRBV6-3 and TRBJ2-1; D is unclear. The CDR3 consists of 14 residues. Germline V gene sequence: CDR1 MNHEY, CDR2 SVGEGT. Here the CDR3 reads CASTYTSTYNEQFF. The CDR3, as DNA: TGTGCCAGCACTTACACCTCGACGTACAATGAGCAGTTCTTC.

This clonotype has a handful of counts. The V gene is TRBV5-1, the J gene TRBJ2-3, with 10 bases identical to TRBD2. The CDR3 totals 17 residues. Germline CDR1 is SGHRS and CDR2 is YFSETQ. The trim removed 1 base at V and 0 bases at J, leaving 5 bases unmatched. CDR3 DNA: TGCGCCAGCAGCTTGCTTAGCGGGGGGCTTAGCACAGATACGCAGTATTTT. Its translation: CASSLLSGGLSTDTQYF.

This clonotype was seen more than once but under ten times. V gene TRBV10-3 combines with J gene TRBJ2-4; a possible D gene is TRBD2 (7 bases). This CDR3 contains 17 residues. The V end lost 0 bases, the J end lost 4 bases, and 16 bases lay between the germline ends. The germline gives CDR1 ENHRY, CDR2 SYGVKD. The CDR3 DNA sequence: TGTGCCATCAGTGAGTCGGGCGGGGGCCTTTCAAAAAACATTCAGTACTTC. Amino acids: CAISESGGGLSKNIQYF.

On this clonotype: One junction end does not reproduce the germline sequence, and a read error may be involved. The chain joins TRBV7-8 to TRBJ2-5; perhaps D is TRBD1 or TRBD2 (5 bases each). Germline CDR1 reads SGHVS; CDR2 reads FQNEAQ. This CDR3 is 14 amino acids long. The CDR3 DNA reads as TGTGCCAGCAGCCCACGGGACGGTCAAGGGACCCAGTACTTC. This encodes CASSPRDGQGTQYF.

This chain links TRBV7-8 with TRBJ2-3; D is perhaps TRBD1 (5 bases). CDR1 is SGHVS, CDR2 FQNEAQ, per germline. The CDR3 consists of 14 residues. V lost 7 bases and J lost 2, with 13 bases in between. The CDR3 spells CASKRQYSTDTQYF. The CDR3 DNA is TGTGCCAGCAAACGACAGTACTCCACAGATACGCAGTATTTT.

This clonotype was detected a few times. The V gene is TRBV11-2, the J gene TRBJ2-5; possibly TRBD2 for D (6 bases). The ends were cut back, 1 base at V and 5 bases at J, with 29 bases in the middle. This CDR3 comprises 20 residues. Germline CDR1 and CDR2: SGHAT and FQNNGV. CDR3 in DNA: TGTGCCAGCAGCTTAGGTCCCCAAGCGTGCAGGCCGCGGGACTCGGAGACCCAGTACTTC. Amino acids: CASSLGPQACRPRDSETQYF.

The V call is TRBV28, the J call TRBJ2-5; 11 bases agree with TRBD1. The germline V gene encodes CDR1 MDHEN and CDR2 SYDVKM. Trimming cost V 4 bases and J 4 bases; bases outside gene matches: 5. The CDR3 length is 15 residues. CDR3 sequence: CASSSRTGGLETQYF. CDR3 bases: TGTGCCAGCAGTTCTAGGACAGGGGGCCTAGAGACCCAGTACTTC.

The genes are TRBV28 and TRBJ2-3, with TRBD2 matching 9 bases. The CDR3 length is 16 residues. Unmatched junction bases numbered 9, after V lost 3 bases and J lost 5 bases. Germline V gene sequence: CDR1 MDHEN, CDR2 SYDVKM. Here the CDR3 DNA reads TGTGCCAGCAGTTTCGGGTGGCGGGGGGGCGAAGATACGCAGTATTTT. Amino acid sequence: CASSFGWRGGEDTQYF.

This clonotype turned up a few times. In DNA, the CDR3 is TGCAGCGTTGGACGAGTCTCCCCGGGCACAGATACGCAGTATTTT. Translated, it gives CSVGRVSPGTDTQYF. The V call is TRBV29-1, the J call TRBJ2-3; D is undetermined. This CDR3 is built from 15 residues. Trimming stripped 4 bases from V and 1 base from J, with 15 bases between. The germline gives CDR1 SQVTM, CDR2 ANQGSEA.

This clonotype was picked up a small number of times. The chain joins TRBV4-3 to TRBJ2-4; D may be TRBD1 or TRBD2 (5 bases each). Trimming took off 1 base at V and 0 bases at J, with 16 bases between the two ends. This CDR3 has 18 amino acids. In germline, CDR1 is LGHNA, CDR2 YSLEER. DNA of the CDR3: TGCGCCAGCAGCCAAGCAAGATGGGGGTCTCTAGCCAAAAACATTCAGTACTTC. It translates to CASSQARWGSLAKNIQYF.

There are a few counts of this clonotype. This chain connects TRBV20-1 to TRBJ2-2; D unresolved. Trimming removed 5 bases at V and 6 bases at J, with 13 bases between. The CDR3 totals 13 residues. Germline V CDR1 and CDR2: DFQATT, SNEGSKA (reference sequence). In nucleotides, the CDR3 is TGCAGTGCTCACGGGTATACGGCCGGGGAGCTGTTTTTT. Encoded protein: CSAHGYTAGELFF.

This clonotype was picked up many times. This rearrangement joins TRBV3-1 to TRBJ2-5; 11 bases are a match to TRBD2. The V gene end was trimmed by 4 bases and the J gene end by 2 bases; junction bases not matched to a gene: 3. The length of the CDR3 is 15 residues. Germline V lookup: CDR1 LGHDT, CDR2 YNNKEL (reference sequence). As DNA, the CDR3 is TGTGCCAGCAGCCGGCGGACTAGCGGGCAAGAGACCCAGTACTTC. Amino acids: CASSRRTSGQETQYF.

This chain uses TRBV27 with TRBJ2-7; D is unclear. The V end was cut by 2 bases, the J end by 6 bases, with 14 bases between. This CDR3 is 14 amino acids long. The V gene's germline CDR1 is MNHEY and CDR2 SMNVEV (reference sequence). CDR3 protein: CASSLGSLSGEQYF. The CDR3 DNA reads as TGTGCCAGCAGTTTAGGGTCCCTCTCTGGCGAGCAGTACTTC.

This rearrangement joins TRBV6-1 to TRBJ1-2; possibly TRBD1 for D (5 bases). The CDR3 is 14 amino acids. V was shortened by 6 bases and J by 3 bases, with 14 bases between the two germline ends. The germline V gene encodes CDR1 MNHNS and CDR2 SASEGT. The CDR3 coding sequence is TGTGCCAGCAGCACTGACAGACTAGACTATGGCTACACCTTC. It specifies CASSTDRLDYGYTF.

This clonotype has just a few counts. The V call is TRBV29-1, the J call TRBJ2-1, with TRBD2 identical over 15 bases. The CDR3 length is 17 residues. J lost 4 bases, V lost 4 bases, and 8 bases had no gene match. Germline V gene lookup returns CDR1 SQVTM and CDR2 ANQGSEA. The CDR3 sequence is CSVAGLAGGRGYNEQFF. The DNA for the CDR3 is TGCAGCGTTGCAGGACTAGCGGGAGGGCGGGGATACAATGAGCAGTTCTTC.

This clonotype has just a few counts. The chain recombines TRBV19 with TRBJ1-5, with 9 bases lining up with TRBD1. CDR1 LNHDA and CDR2 SQIVND come from the germline V gene (reference sequence). Losses at the gene ends were 6 bases for V and 4 bases for J; bases not matched to a gene: 7. The CDR3 is made up of 15 amino acids. The CDR3 is CASRPRDRANQPQHF. The CDR3 region has the DNA TGTGCCAGTAGACCCCGGGACAGGGCGAATCAGCCCCAGCATTTT.

This chain links TRBV10-3 with TRBJ2-1, with 8 nucleotides matching TRBD2. This CDR3 has 13 amino acids. Germline V lookup: CDR1 ENHRY, CDR2 SYGVKD. V lost 3 bases and J lost 12; bases outside the gene matches: 7. As DNA, the CDR3 is TGTGCCATCAGTGACCACTCTGGACTAGCGCAGTTCTTC. It specifies CAISDHSGLAQFF.

The chain carries TRBV10-3 and TRBJ2-1; 7 bases fit TRBD2. V lost 4 bases, J lost 1 base, and 7 bases stayed unmatched. The CDR3 runs 16 residues. The germline CDR1 and CDR2 sequences are ENHRY and SYGVKD. The CDR3 nucleotides read TGTGCCATCAGTGTGAGTAGCGGGCAATCCTACAATGAGCAGTTCTTC. Its translation is CAISVSSGQSYNEQFF.

This clonotype was seen more than once but under ten times. V and J are TRBV5-1 and TRBJ2-7; 8 bases line up with TRBD2. Per germline, CDR1 SGHRS and CDR2 YFSETQ. The length of the CDR3 is 15 residues. V lost 0 bases and J lost 4; bases outside the gene matches: 6. CDR3 bases: TGCGCCAGCAGCTTGGGACCCAGCGGGAGTTACGAGCAGTACTTC. Its protein product is CASSLGPSGSYEQYF.

This clonotype appeared a single time. The chain uses TRBV3-1 and TRBJ2-5; 7 nucleotides line up with TRBD2. V lost 1 base to trimming and J lost 6 bases; unmatched junction nucleotides: 8. The length of the CDR3 is 15 residues. CDR1 is LGHDT and CDR2 is YNNKEL in the germline V gene (reference sequence). The DNA for the CDR3 is TGTGCCAGCAGCCAAGCCCGGGCTAGCGGACAGACCCAGTACTTC. Its translation is CASSQARASGQTQYF.

The chain links TRBV7-9 to TRBJ2-1; D remains unclear. Trimming took off 5 bases at V and 10 bases at J, with 18 bases between the two ends. Looked up from germline, CDR1 is SEHNR and CDR2 is FQNEAQ (reference sequence). This CDR3 region has 14 residues. The CDR3, as DNA: TGTGCCAGCAGCCTCCAGAATCGGGTGATAGAGCAGTTCTTC. Encoded protein: CASSLQNRVIEQFF.

In its sample, this clonotype was seen a few times. The chain combines TRBV29-1 with TRBJ1-5, with D possibly being TRBD1 (6 bases). Germline lookup yields CDR1 SQVTM and CDR2 ANQGSEA. With 4 bases removed from V and 4 bases from J, the gap between germline ends came to 11 bases. The CDR3 is 13 amino acids. CDR3 loop: CSVVTGFNQPQHF. CDR3 DNA sequence: TGCAGCGTTGTGACAGGATTTAATCAGCCCCAGCATTTT. Full variable domain (remainder filled in from reference TRBV29-1 and TRBJ1-5): SAVISQKPSRDICQRGTSLTIQCQVDSQVTMMFWYRQQPGQSLTLIATANQGSEATYESGFVIDKFPISRPNLTFSTLTVSNMSPEDSSIYLCSVVTGFNQPQHFGDGTRLSIL.